The entry below gives a single TCR beta chain sequence along with its context. Germline V gives CDR1 SGHNT, CDR2 YYREEE (reference sequence). CDR3 length: 15 amino acids. The ends were cut back, 5 bases at V and 2 bases at J, with 16 bases in the middle. Memory CD4+ cells were defined as CD4+CD45RO+CD25-. Full-length variable regions came from constant-region reverse primers plus semi-nested Nested Universal Primer A PCR. TCRdb redid the calling of the 5' RACE reads with MiXCR, one entry per CDR3 protein. The data show 55,000 to 70,000 distinct CDR3 sequences, with around 28% seen just once and about 3% held by the top ten.

The source material was tumor-infiltrating memory CD4+ T cells sorted from the breast tumor. Subset of the sample: memory CD4+ T cells, CD4+CD45RO+CD25-. This sequence was found in a female donor with breast cancer. The chain carries TRBV5-4 and TRBJ2-5, with D perhaps matching TRBD2 (6 bases). The CDR3 loop reads CASSSPRDLQETQYF. The CDR3 nucleotides are TGTGCCAGCAGTTCCCCGCGGGACTTACAAGAGACCCAGTACTTC.